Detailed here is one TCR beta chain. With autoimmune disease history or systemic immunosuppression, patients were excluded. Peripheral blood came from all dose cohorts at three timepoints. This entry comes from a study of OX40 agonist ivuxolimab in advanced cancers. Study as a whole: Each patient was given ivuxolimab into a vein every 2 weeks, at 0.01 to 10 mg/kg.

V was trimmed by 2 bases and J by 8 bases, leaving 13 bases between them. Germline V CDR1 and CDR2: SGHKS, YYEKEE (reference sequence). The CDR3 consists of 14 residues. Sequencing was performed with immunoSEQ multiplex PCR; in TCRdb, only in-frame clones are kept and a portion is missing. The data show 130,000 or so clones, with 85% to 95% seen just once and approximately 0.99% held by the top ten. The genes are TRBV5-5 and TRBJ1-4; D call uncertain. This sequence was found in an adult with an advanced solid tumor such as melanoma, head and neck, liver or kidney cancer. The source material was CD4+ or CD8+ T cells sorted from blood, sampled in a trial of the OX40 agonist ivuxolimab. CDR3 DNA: TGTGCCAGCAGCTTAAGGCAGGAGAACGAAAAACTGTTTTTT. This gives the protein CASSLRQENEKLFF.